The sequence of this TCR beta chain was determined in a study of Ad26.COV2.S vaccination and SARS-CoV-2 variants. In the study overall: COV1001, an Ad26.COV2.S trial, supplied this vaccine-arm donor. Intramuscular Ad26.COV2.S at 5x10^10 or 1x10^11 viral particles. Study-level findings and limits: For non-spike TCRs, breadth in vaccine recipients resembled that in placebo recipients.

TCRdb's copy holds only in-frame clones and misses some; the assay was immunoSEQ multiplex PCR. Of around 300,000 clones listed, 75% to 90% are singletons. Described treatment: some 20 received Ad26.COV2.S at low or high dose, single or two shots; about 5 received placebo; per-sample allocation not given. On day 63 after the first injection, vaccine and placebo recipients gave samples. An adult aged 18-55 years in Boston served as the donor. The CDR3 spans 14 residues. The germline V gene encodes CDR1 LGHNA and CDR2 YSLEER. The V end was cut by 0 bases, the J end by 1 base, with 7 bases between. This clone was counted between two and nine times. Its specificity is not known.

This chain connects TRBV4-3 to TRBJ2-7; D ambiguous. This TCR came from a person aged 18-65 years who received the Ad26.COV2.S COVID-19 vaccine or a placebo. The sample was peripheral blood, taken in a trial of Ad26.COV2.S vaccine versus placebo. The CDR3 DNA is TGCGCCAGCAGCCAAGATTCCCTGTCCTACGAGCAGTACTTC. Translating gives CASSQDSLSYEQYF.